These T cell receptor beta chains were read from a single sample in a study of blood T cell repertoires in COVID-19. The protocol was immunoSEQ multiplex PCR, while the TCRdb copy is restricted to in-frame clones and leaves out a portion. The repertoire holds 150,000 to 200,000 clones, with approximately 80% as singletons. The sequencing input was PBMCs or T cells enriched from blood (not recorded which). The receptors originated from a woman in her fifties or sixties who had recovered from COVID-19. The CDR3 runs from the conserved cysteine through the conserved F or W. Each record gives: clone size, D gene, J gene, V gene, CDR3 protein, CDR3 DNA. A D gene is named only where the DNA matches it firmly. Expanded clones get a size class; other rows say once, few or many, or leave the size out.

>.|.|TRBJ2-1|TRBV5-1
CASSVGGTDTTRGNEQFF
TGCGCCAGCAGCGTTGGGGGGACGGATACTACCCGCGGCAATGAGCAGTTCTTC
>few|.|TRBJ2-6|TRBV5-1
CASSPTDSGANVLTF
TGCGCCAGCAGCCCGACAGACTCTGGGGCCAACGTCCTGACTTTC
>.|TRBD1|TRBJ2-7|TRBV9
CASSVTGVISYEQYF
TGTGCCAGCAGCGTGACAGGGGTAATATCCTACGAGCAGTACTTC
>.|TRBD1|TRBJ1-2|TRBV7-9
CASSLMDRGTGYTF
TGTGCCAGCAGCCTGATGGACAGGGGGACTGGCTACACCTTC
>.|TRBD1|TRBJ1-1|TRBV28
CASSLWGTVAEAFF
TGTGCCAGCAGTTTATGGGGGACAGTTGCTGAAGCTTTCTTT
>.|.|TRBJ1-4|TRBV10-3
CATSGSQGNDNEKLFF
TGTGCCACCTCCGGGTCCCAGGGAAATGATAATGAAAAACTGTTTTTT
>.|TRBD1|TRBJ1-3|TRBV7-2
CASRKDRSENTIYF
TGTGCCAGCAGAAAGGACAGGTCGGAAAACACCATATATTTT
>.|TRBD1|TRBJ2-7|TRBV5-8
CASSFAGTAYEQYF
TGTGCCAGCAGCTTCGCTGGGACAGCCTACGAGCAGTACTTC
>.|.|TRBJ1-3|TRBV6-1
CASSDRGALRSGNTIYF
TGTGCCAGCAGTGATCGGGGTGCCCTGAGATCTGGAAACACCATATATTTT
>.|TRBD1|TRBJ2-7|TRBV5-1
CASSYSGTGGYEQYF
TGCGCCAGCAGCTATTCCGGGACAGGAGGCTACGAGCAGTACTTC
>.|.|TRBJ2-1|TRBV5-1
CASSYRPDSWYNEQFF
TGCGCCAGCAGCTACCGCCCGGACAGTTGGTACAATGAGCAGTTCTTC
>few|.|TRBJ1-2|TRBV5-1
CASSLAGVYGYTF
TGCGCCAGCAGCTTGGCCGGGGTGTACGGCTACACCTTC
>.|.|TRBJ2-5|TRBV12-3/TRBV12-4
CASSAAVAETQYF
TGTGCCAGCAGCGCCGCGGTAGCTGAGACCCAGTACTTC
>.|.|TRBJ2-3|TRBV11-2
CASSLVLAPRDTQYF
TGTGCCAGCAGCTTAGTCCTAGCTCCTCGGGATACGCAGTATTTT
>once|.|TRBJ2-1|TRBV19
CASSIGESSYNEQFF
TGTGCCAGTAGTATAGGCGAGAGCTCCTACAATGAGCAGTTCTTC
>once|.|TRBJ2-7|TRBV5-1
CASSLFGAEAYEQYF
TGCGCCAGCAGCTTGTTTGGGGCAGAAGCCTACGAGCAGTACTTC
>few|TRBD1|TRBJ2-1|TRBV10-1
CASSQTGGSDNEQFF
TGCGCCAGCAGCCAGACAGGGGGTTCCGACAATGAGCAGTTCTTC
>.|.|TRBJ1-1|TRBV4-1
CASSQDGRARYTEAFF
TGCGCCAGCAGCCAAGACGGCAGGGCGAGGTACACTGAAGCTTTCTTT
>once|TRBD2|TRBJ2-7|TRBV4-1
CASSQGNRGAGGAYEQYF
TGCGCCAGCAGCCAAGGTAACAGGGGAGCGGGAGGTGCCTACGAGCAGTACTTC
>.|.|TRBJ2-2|TRBV27
CASVGGNTGELFF
TGTGCCAGCGTGGGGGGGAACACCGGGGAGCTGTTTTTT